Presented here are 30 T cell receptor beta chains from one specimen sequenced in a study of T cells in Graves' hyperthyroidism and ophthalmopathy. Amplified TCR beta CDR3 regions came from RNA transcripts. The TCR CDR3 was amplified in a first-round RT-PCR using the HTBI primer set. TCRdb independently ran MiXCR on the multiplex PCR reads; one entry per CDR3 protein. The data hold a few hundred thousand distinct CDR3 sequences, with 20% to 25% observed a single time. The sequencing input was blood. Source of these receptors: a man aged 18 to 35 with Graves' hyperthyroidism.

This rearrangement joins TRBV2 to TRBJ2-3; the match to TRBD1 covers 7 bases. V lost 9 bases to trimming and J lost 2 bases; unmatched junction nucleotides: 5. This CDR3 comprises 13 residues. Germline V gene lookup returns CDR1 SNHLY and CDR2 FYNNEI. The CDR3 loop reads CASGQDYTDTQYF. The DNA for the CDR3 is TGTGCCAGTGGACAGGATTACACAGATACGCAGTATTTT.

This clonotype was picked up a small number of times. The chain links TRBV12-3 or TRBV12-4 to TRBJ2-7; D is unresolved. This CDR3 is 13 amino acids long. V was clipped by 6 bases and J by 0 bases, with 9 bases between them. The CDR3 nucleotides read TGTGCCAGCAGCCCCGAGGACTCCTACGAGCAGTACTTC. Translated, it gives CASSPEDSYEQYF.

Only a few counts were recorded for this clonotype. The chain links TRBV11-2 to TRBJ1-3; D gene uncertain. Germline V gene data show CDR1 as SGHAT and CDR2 as FQNNGV. This CDR3 comprises 16 residues. V gave up 3 bases and J gave up 0 bases, with 12 bases separating them. The CDR3 region is CASSFFQLPSGNTIYF. The CDR3 region has the DNA TGTGCCAGCAGCTTCTTCCAACTGCCCTCTGGAAACACCATATATTTT.

A few counts support this clonotype. The chain has TRBV11-2 and TRBJ2-2, with 10 positions matching TRBD2. Germline lookup yields CDR1 SGHAT and CDR2 FQNNGV. The V gene end was trimmed by 7 bases and the J gene end by 3 bases; junction bases not matched to a gene: 2. This CDR3 spans 14 amino acids. CDR3: CASKTSGDTGELFF. The CDR3 DNA sequence: TGTGCCAGCAAAACTAGCGGGGACACCGGGGAGCTGTTTTTT.

This clonotype has a count of ten or more. The J gene is TRBJ1-1, the V gene TRBV5-1; a possible D gene is TRBD1 (6 bases). Germline V gene data show CDR1 as SGHRS and CDR2 as YFSETQ. The CDR3 covers 14 residues. V was clipped by 4 bases and J by 2 bases, with 12 bases between them. CDR3 in DNA: TGCGCCAGCAGCGGTGGACAGACTAACACTGAAGCTTTCTTT. This encodes CASSGGQTNTEAFF.

At least ten counts were recorded for this clonotype. The V call is TRBV27, the J call TRBJ1-5; perhaps TRBD1 as D (5 bases). The CDR3 totals 13 residues. Trimming shortened V by 5 bases and J by 7 bases, and 12 bases separated the two germline ends. The V gene's germline CDR1 is MNHEY and CDR2 SMNVEV (reference sequence). This CDR3 reads CASSPRWGQPQHF. The CDR3, as DNA: TGTGCCAGCAGTCCCCGTTGGGGCCAGCCCCAGCATTTT.

The gene calls are TRBV28 and TRBJ2-7, with no clear D. Germline V gene lookup returns CDR1 MDHEN and CDR2 SYDVKM. CDR3 length: 14 amino acids. The V end lost 1 base, the J end lost 3 bases, and 10 bases lay between the germline ends. CDR3 bases: TGTGCCAGCAGTTTATTCGTCCATCTCTACGAGCAGTACTTC. Translation: CASSLFVHLYEQYF.

Note on this clonotype: This may stem from a read error, because a much larger clone lies one nucleotide away. The chain links TRBV2 to TRBJ2-1, with 11 bases matching TRBD1. There are 14 residues in the CDR3. Losses at the gene ends were 8 bases for V and 5 bases for J; bases not matched to a gene: 5. CDR1 is SNHLY, CDR2 FYNNEI, per germline. The CDR3 is CASHGQGANNEQFF. The CDR3 nucleotides are TGTGCCAGCCACGGACAGGGGGCTAACAATGAGCAGTTCTTC.

This clonotype was picked up many times. The chain joins TRBV2 to TRBJ1-5; TRBD1 agrees at 7 bases. The germline V gene has CDR1 SNHLY and CDR2 FYNNEI. The CDR3 loop spans 14 amino acids. V shed 6 bases and J 3 bases; nucleotides not matched to a gene: 5. Here the CDR3 DNA reads TGTGCCAGCAGGGTCGACAGGGACAATCAGCCCCAGCATTTT. Its translation: CASRVDRDNQPQHF. Full variable domain (missing parts from reference TRBV2 and TRBJ1-5): EPEVTQTPSHQVTQMGQEVILRCVPISNHLYFYWYRQILGQKVEFLVSFYNNEISEKSEIFDDQFSVERPDGSNFTLKIRSTKLEDSAMYFCASRVDRDNQPQHFGDGTRLSIL.

This clonotype was counted ten times or more. V gene TRBV19 combines with J gene TRBJ1-5, with 9 positions matching TRBD1. The junction had 2 bases not matched to a gene; V was cut back by 4 bases and J by 7 bases. The germline gives CDR1 LNHDA, CDR2 SQIVND (reference sequence). The CDR3 covers 13 residues. The CDR3 DNA follows: TGTGCCAGTAGTAGACAGGGGGAGCAGCCCCAGCATTTT. This gives the protein CASSRQGEQPQHF. Full variable domain (rest looked up from reference TRBV19 and TRBJ1-5): DGGITQSPKYLFRKEGQNVTLSCEQNLNHDAMYWYRQDPGQGLRLIYYSQIVNDFQKGDIAEGYSVSREKKESFPLTVTSAQKNPTAFYLCASSRQGEQPQHFGDGTRLSIL.

This clonotype came up many times. This chain uses TRBV12-3 or TRBV12-4 with TRBJ2-6; a possible D gene is TRBD2 (5 bases). Trimming removed 5 bases from V and 1 base from J, with 6 bases in between. The CDR3 contains 14 residues. This CDR3 reads CASSRTSGANVLTF. The CDR3 nucleotides read TGTGCCAGCAGTCGGACTTCTGGGGCCAACGTCCTGACTTTC.

This clonotype came up many times. The chain uses TRBV28 and TRBJ1-5; D is possibly TRBD1 (6 bases). CDR1 MDHEN and CDR2 SYDVKM come from the germline V gene. There are 17 residues in the CDR3. V was shortened by 5 bases and J by 7 bases, with 24 bases between the two germline ends. The CDR3 here is CASSPTVGTGQGQPQHF. CDR3 in DNA: TGTGCCAGCAGTCCAACGGTTGGAACAGGGCAGGGACAGCCCCAGCATTTT. Looking up the rest from reference TRBV28 and TRBJ1-5 gives the full variable domain: DVKVTQSSRYLVKRTGEKVFLECVQDMDHENMFWYRQDPGLGLRLIYFSYDVKMKEKGDIPEGYSVSREKKERFSLILESASTNQTSMYLCASSPTVGTGQGQPQHFGDGTRLSIL.

At least ten counts were recorded for this clonotype. The V gene is TRBV19, the J gene TRBJ2-5; TRBD2 matches at 8 bases. The CDR3 runs to 15 residues. The junction had 10 bases not matched to a gene; V was cut back by 5 bases and J by 5 bases. Germline CDR1 reads LNHDA; CDR2 reads SQIVND (reference sequence). The CDR3 reads CASSATKTSVETQYF. Here the CDR3 DNA reads TGTGCCAGTAGTGCCACGAAGACTAGCGTGGAGACCCAGTACTTC.

The rearrangement links TRBV6-1 to TRBJ1-2; D not certain. V was clipped by 8 bases and J by 4 bases, with 14 bases between them. The CDR3 is made up of 13 amino acids. Germline loops: CDR1 MNHNS, CDR2 SASEGT. The CDR3 nucleotides read TGTGCCAGCGCGGACGCAGCCCCCTATGGCTACACCTTC. Amino acids: CASADAAPYGYTF.

This clonotype was seen repeatedly, ten times or more. This chain connects TRBV12-3 or TRBV12-4 to TRBJ1-3; D gene ambiguous. V gave up 6 bases and J gave up 5 bases, with 23 bases separating them. This CDR3 region has 17 residues. CDR3 amino acids: CASSRYLGPFGRNTIYF. CDR3 coding DNA: TGTGCCAGCAGCCGCTACTTAGGACCCTTCGGGAGAAACACCATATATTTT.

Concerning this clonotype: The junction differs from germline at one of its ends, possibly a read error. The CDR3 bases are TGCGCCTGCAGCTTAGGAGGGGTCGAGGAATCTCAGCCCCAGCATTTT. It encodes CACSLGGVEESQPQHF. This chain connects TRBV5-1 to TRBJ1-5; D may be TRBD1 (5 bases). From germline, CDR1 is SGHRS and CDR2 YFSETQ. CDR3 length: 16 residues. Combining the CDR3 with reference TRBV5-1 and TRBJ1-5 gives the whole variable domain KAGVTQTPRYLIKTRGQQVTLSCSPISGHRSVSWYQQTPGQGLQFLFEYFSETQRNKGNFPGRFSGRQFSNSRSEMNVSTLELGDSALYLCACSLGGVEESQPQHFGDGTRLSIL.

This clonotype was picked up a small number of times. As DNA, the CDR3 is TGCAGCGCTGGGGGACAGGATCGCACCGGGGAGCTGTTTTTT. Its translation is CSAGGQDRTGELFF. The chain employs TRBV29-1 and TRBJ2-2; 8 bases are shared with TRBD1. Germline loops: CDR1 SQVTM, CDR2 ANQGSEA. J lost 4 bases, V lost 7 bases, and 8 bases had no gene match. This CDR3 is built from 14 residues.

The table lists this clonotype with many counts. This chain uses TRBV20-1 with TRBJ2-7, with D perhaps given as TRBD1 or TRBD2 (5 bases each). Trimming took off 5 bases at V and 2 bases at J, with 10 bases between the two ends. Germline V lookup: CDR1 DFQATT, CDR2 SNEGSKA (reference sequence). The CDR3 contains 12 residues. The CDR3 nucleotides read TGCAGTGCTGGGGACGGGGCCTACGAGCAGTACTTC. It specifies CSAGDGAYEQYF.

The CDR3 here is CATRGGGISYEQYF. The CDR3 nucleotides are TGTGCCACAAGAGGGGGGGGGATTTCCTACGAGCAGTACTTC. V and J are TRBV10-3 and TRBJ2-7, with D possibly being TRBD2 (7 bases). This CDR3 is 14 amino acids long. Trimming took 10 bases from V and 1 from J, leaving 17 bases between them. CDR1 is ENHRY, CDR2 SYGVKD, per germline.

This clonotype showed up many times. J is TRBJ2-7 and V is TRBV28; D is ambiguous. Germline V gives CDR1 MDHEN, CDR2 SYDVKM. V lost 5 bases to trimming and J lost 3 bases, with 5 bases between them. The CDR3 has 11 amino acids. The CDR3 nucleotides read TGTGCCAGCAGTCAGAGCTACGAGCAGTACTTC. Translated: CASSQSYEQYF.

The chain uses TRBV6-1 and TRBJ1-2; weak D call: TRBD1 (5 bases). Germline lookup yields CDR1 MNHNS and CDR2 SASEGT. The CDR3 has 15 residues. With 2 bases removed from V and 6 bases from J, the gap between germline ends came to 16 bases. CDR3 protein: CASSESRGAFDGYTF. The CDR3 DNA is TGTGCCAGCAGTGAATCGAGGGGCGCCTTTGATGGCTACACCTTC.

There are many counts of this clonotype. The rearrangement uses TRBV29-1 and TRBJ1-1; D is possibly TRBD1 (6 bases). Germline V gives CDR1 SQVTM, CDR2 ANQGSEA. The V end was cut by 4 bases, the J end by 4 bases, with 19 bases between. The CDR3 length is 15 residues. The CDR3 DNA sequence: TGCAGCGTTGTCCATAGGATCAAGGGGGGCACTGAAGCTTTCTTT. Translation gives CSVVHRIKGGTEAFF.

The V gene is TRBV4-1, the J gene TRBJ1-6, with D uncertain. The CDR3 is made up of 15 amino acids. Per the germline V gene, CDR1 is MGHRA and CDR2 is YSYEKL. Trimming took off 2 bases at V and 8 bases at J, with 13 bases between the two ends. This CDR3 reads CASSQLQVRDSPLHF. The CDR3 nucleotides are TGCGCCAGCAGCCAATTGCAGGTCCGCGATTCACCCCTCCACTTT.

Only a few counts were recorded for this clonotype. This rearrangement joins TRBV3-1 to TRBJ1-1, with 7 bases lining up with TRBD1. CDR1 is LGHDT, CDR2 YNNKEL, per germline (reference sequence). CDR3 size: 14 residues. V shed 5 bases and J 5 bases; nucleotides not matched to a gene: 8. Here the CDR3 reads CASSYNRGGTEAFF. The CDR3 DNA reads TGTGCCAGCAGCTACAACAGGGGCGGTACTGAAGCTTTCTTT.

This clonotype was counted ten times or more. The chain recombines TRBV28 with TRBJ1-1, with 11 bases that match TRBD1. The CDR3 totals 12 residues. V lost 9 bases, J lost 8 bases, and 5 bases stayed unmatched. Germline V gene sequence: CDR1 MDHEN, CDR2 SYDVKM. CDR3 DNA sequence: TGTGCCAGTTGGACAGGGGGCGAAGAAGCTTTCTTT. Amino acids: CASWTGGEEAFF. Based on the CDR3 plus reference TRBV28 and TRBJ1-1, the full variable domain is DVKVTQSSRYLVKRTGEKVFLECVQDMDHENMFWYRQDPGLGLRLIYFSYDVKMKEKGDIPEGYSVSREKKERFSLILESASTNQTSMYLCASWTGGEEAFFGQGTRLTVV.

The sample holds many counts of this clonotype. The genes are TRBV28 and TRBJ1-6; 9 nucleotides match TRBD1. This CDR3 spans 15 amino acids. V lost 5 bases, J lost 6 bases, and 5 bases stayed unmatched. Germline CDR1 reads MDHEN; CDR2 reads SYDVKM. Written as DNA, the CDR3 is TGTGCCAGCAGTCCCGGGACAGGGCTTAATTCACCCCTCCACTTT. Amino acid sequence: CASSPGTGLNSPLHF.

Ten or more counts support this clonotype. This sequence joins TRBV2 and TRBJ1-2; 9 bases fit TRBD1. CDR1 is SNHLY and CDR2 is FYNNEI in the germline V gene. This CDR3 has 15 amino acids. V shed 5 bases, J shed 6 bases, and the junction held 10 bases outside the gene matches. CDR3 amino acids: CASSSGQGPIHGYTF. The CDR3 DNA is TGTGCCAGCAGTTCGGGACAGGGTCCCATCCATGGCTACACCTTC.

V and J are TRBV12-3 or TRBV12-4 and TRBJ1-5, with 8 bases identical to TRBD1. This CDR3 is 14 amino acids long. V gave up 8 bases and J gave up 8 bases; unmatched junction bases: 11. Here the CDR3 reads CASARTGRGKPQHF. The CDR3 nucleotides read TGTGCCAGCGCCCGGACAGGGAGAGGGAAGCCCCAGCATTTT.

This clonotype was picked up many times. CDR3 amino acids: CASSLQLADYEQYF. CDR3 DNA: TGCGCCAGCAGCCTCCAACTAGCGGACTACGAGCAGTACTTC. The chain couples TRBV4-1 to TRBJ2-7, with 8 bases matching TRBD2. Germline V gene data show CDR1 as MGHRA and CDR2 as YSYEKL. V gave up 4 bases and J gave up 3 bases; unmatched junction bases: 5. The CDR3 spans 14 residues.

The V call is TRBV29-1, the J call TRBJ2-2; 9 bases align to TRBD2. From germline, CDR1 is SQVTM and CDR2 ANQGSEA. CDR3 length: 16 amino acids. V lost 0 bases and J lost 3; bases outside the gene matches: 5. The CDR3 sequence is CSVEDPAGGHTGELFF. The CDR3 bases are TGCAGCGTTGAAGACCCAGCGGGGGGCCACACCGGGGAGCTGTTTTTT.